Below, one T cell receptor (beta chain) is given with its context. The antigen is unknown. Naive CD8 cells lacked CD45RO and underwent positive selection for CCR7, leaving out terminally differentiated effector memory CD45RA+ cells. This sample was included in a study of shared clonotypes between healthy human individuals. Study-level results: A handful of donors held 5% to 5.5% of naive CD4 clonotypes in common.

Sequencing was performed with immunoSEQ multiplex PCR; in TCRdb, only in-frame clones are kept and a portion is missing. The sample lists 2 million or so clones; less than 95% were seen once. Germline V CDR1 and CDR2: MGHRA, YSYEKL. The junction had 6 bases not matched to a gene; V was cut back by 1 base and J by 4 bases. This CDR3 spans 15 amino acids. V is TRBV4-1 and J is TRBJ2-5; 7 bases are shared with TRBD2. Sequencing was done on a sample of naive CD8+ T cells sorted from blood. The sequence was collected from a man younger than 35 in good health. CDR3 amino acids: CASSQGEGGPETQYF. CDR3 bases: TGCGCCAGCAGCCAAGGGGAGGGAGGGCCAGAGACCCAGTACTTC.